The 9 T cell receptor beta chains below come from one sample, sequenced in a study of shared clonotypes between healthy human individuals. Sequencing used immunoSEQ multiplex PCR; TCRdb keeps in-frame clones, though not all of them. The sample consists of about 530,000 clones, about three quarters of them appearing once. Sequenced material: PBMCs. Receptor source: a woman in her forties in good health. Some clones in this sample may be carry-over from other donors' samples.

This chain uses TRBV11-2 with TRBJ1-5; D is unresolved. CDR1 is SGHAT and CDR2 is FQNNGV in the germline V gene. The CDR3 has 13 amino acids. V shed 5 bases and J shed 3 bases, with 8 bases lying between them. CDR3 DNA sequence: TGTGCCAGCAGCCCGCAGCCCAATCAGCCCCAGCATTTT. Amino acid sequence: CASSPQPNQPQHF.

This clone has a count of ten or more. The CDR3 coding sequence is TGTGCCAGCAGCCTGGGGGTAGGCAGATACACAGATACGCAGTATTTT. Amino acids: CASSLGVGRYTDTQYF. V usage is TRBV7-6 and J usage is TRBJ2-3, with D perhaps given as TRBD1 or TRBD2 (5 bases each). The CDR3 is 16 amino acids. Germline V gene sequence: CDR1 SGHVS, CDR2 FNYEAQ. The ends were cut back, 5 bases at V and 2 bases at J, with 17 bases in the middle.

In this sample, this clone turned up many times. The genes are TRBV9 and TRBJ2-7, with 8 bases identical to TRBD2. Germline trimming cut 0 bases from V and 5 bases from J; bases unmatched to any gene: 4. This CDR3 spans 14 amino acids. CDR1 and CDR2 (germline): SGDLS, YYNGEE. The CDR3 DNA reads TGTGCCAGCAGCGTAGACGGGAGGGGCAACGAGCAGTACTTC. Protein: CASSVDGRGNEQYF. Drawing the rest from reference TRBV9 and TRBJ2-7, the complete variable domain is DSGVTQTPKHLITATGQRVTLRCSPRSGDLSVYWYQQSLDQGLQFLIQYYNGEERAKGNILERFSAQQFPDLHSELNLSSLELGDSALYFCASSVDGRGNEQYFGPGTRLTVT.

The V call is TRBV21-1, the J call TRBJ2-7; TRBD1, the D gene given by the table, was not confirmed from the DNA. TRBV21-1 is marked as a pseudogene. The CDR3 length is 13 residues. Here the CDR3 reads CATTGQGSYEQYF. For the CDR3, the DNA is TGTGCCACCACGGGACAGGGATCCTACGAGCAGTACTTC.

The V gene is TRBV7-2, the J gene TRBJ2-7, with TRBD2 matching 7 bases. This CDR3 is built from 14 residues. Germline CDR1 SGHTA, CDR2 FQGNSA. Trimming took 2 bases from V and 1 from J; bases not matched to a gene: 2. The CDR3 reads CASSLLGRSYEQYF. The CDR3 nucleotides are TGTGCCAGCAGCTTACTCGGGAGGTCCTACGAGCAGTACTTC.

Comments on this clone: The identical CDR3 is also encoded by other nucleotide sequences in the sample. The chain has TRBV2 and TRBJ2-7; D not certain. Trimming shortened V by 7 bases and J by 3 bases, and 16 bases separated the two germline ends. The CDR3 runs to 14 residues. Germline CDR1 is SNHLY and CDR2 is FYNNEI. The CDR3 DNA reads TGTGCCAGCATGCTGGAGCCTCGTGTCTACGAGCAGTACTTC. As protein: CASMLEPRVYEQYF.

Turning to this clone: A junction boundary mismatches the germline segment, possibly from a read error. The sample holds other DNA sequences that translate to the same CDR3. This rearrangement joins TRBV10-2 to TRBJ1-1; 7 nucleotides align to TRBD1. Germline assignment: CDR1 WSHSY and CDR2 SAAADI. This CDR3 is built from 15 residues. The CDR3 coding sequence is TGCGCCAGCAGTGACCCGACAGGGCCCAACACTGAAGCTTTCTTC. It codes for CASSDPTGPNTEAFF.

The chain has TRBV6-4 and TRBJ2-7; D remains unclear. V lost 8 bases, J lost 3 bases, and 11 bases lay in between. This CDR3 contains 12 residues. The germline V gene encodes CDR1 MRHNA and CDR2 SNTAGT. CDR3 DNA: TGTGCCAGCCAATGGGGTGGCTACGAGCAGTACTTC. Translated: CASQWGGYEQYF.

This clone was seen ten or more times. The chain couples TRBV10-2 to TRBJ2-7; D is ambiguous. V was trimmed by 0 bases and J by 2 bases, leaving 14 bases between them. Germline CDR1 and CDR2: WSHSY and SAAADI. The CDR3 extends over 16 amino acids. The CDR3 DNA sequence: TGCGCCAGCAGTGAGTCAGGCAGAGAAACAACCTACGAGCAGTACTTC. It is translated as CASSESGRETTYEQYF.